This TCR beta chain was identified in a study of OX40 agonist ivuxolimab in advanced cancers. About the study: Melanoma, hepatocellular carcinoma, head and neck or renal cell cancer occurred in dose-escalation patients.

The CDR3 runs 14 residues. V lost 5 bases, J lost 1 base, and 11 bases lay in between. Germline V CDR1 and CDR2: SGHTA, FQGTGA. Points from the study as a whole: Partial responders at 0.1-3.0 mg/kg showed near-lowest clonal expansion. CD4+ and CD8+ blood T cells expanded clonally by week 6 at 0.1 to 3.0 mg/kg.

The protocol was immunoSEQ multiplex PCR, while the TCRdb copy is restricted to in-frame clones and leaves out a portion. This sample has tens of thousands of clones, with more than 75% found just once. As for this clone: Its specificity is not known.

J is TRBJ2-5 and V is TRBV7-3; D is ambiguous. The input for sequencing was CD4+ or CD8+ T cells sorted from blood, taken in a trial of the OX40 agonist ivuxolimab. The receptor was isolated from an adult with an advanced solid tumor such as melanoma, head and neck, liver or kidney cancer. CDR3 sequence: CASSPSASQETQYF. The CDR3 coding sequence is TGTGCCAGCAGCCCCTCGGCGTCCCAAGAGACCCAGTACTTC.